This T cell receptor (beta chain) was found in a study of T-cell reconstitution after alpha-beta-depleted transplantation in children. Trimming shortened V by 8 bases and J by 5 bases, and 18 bases separated the two germline ends. The CDR3 is made up of 14 amino acids. Germline assignment: CDR1 SGHTA and CDR2 FQGNSA. Preparation of the TCRbeta library was carried out with unique molecular identifiers. MiXCR, applied by TCRdb to the PCR reads, yields one record per CDR3 protein. This sample has some 500,000 distinct CDR3 sequences, with roughly 18% found just once. This rearrangement joins TRBV7-2 to TRBJ2-5; either TRBD1 or TRBD2 may supply D (5 bases each). The TCR was taken from a human donor who donated a stem cell graft to a child with acute lymphoblastic leukemia. The input for sequencing was PBMCs from the stem cell graft donor, taken from the stem cell graft. The CDR3 loop is CASFKMGERETQYF. The CDR3 bases are TGTGCCAGCTTCAAGATGGGGGAGCGCGAGACCCAGTACTTC.